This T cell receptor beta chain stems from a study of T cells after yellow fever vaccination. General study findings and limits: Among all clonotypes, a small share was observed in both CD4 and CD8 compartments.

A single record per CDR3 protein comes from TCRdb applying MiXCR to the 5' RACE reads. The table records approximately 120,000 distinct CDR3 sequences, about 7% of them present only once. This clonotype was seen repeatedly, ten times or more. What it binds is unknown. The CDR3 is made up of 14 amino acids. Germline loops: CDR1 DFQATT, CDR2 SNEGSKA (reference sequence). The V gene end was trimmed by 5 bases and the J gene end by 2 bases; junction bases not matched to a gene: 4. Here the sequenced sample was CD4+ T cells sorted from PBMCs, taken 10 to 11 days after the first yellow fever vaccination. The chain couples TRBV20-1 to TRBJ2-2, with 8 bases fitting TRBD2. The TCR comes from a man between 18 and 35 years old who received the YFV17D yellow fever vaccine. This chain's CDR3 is CSARLAGNTGELFF. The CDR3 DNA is TGCAGTGCTCGGTTAGCGGGAAACACCGGGGAGCTGTTTTTT.